This T cell receptor beta chain was captured in a study of T-cell memory formation after mild COVID-19. The study, taken as a whole, reports: Confirmation was lacking for SARS-CoV-2 specificity of second-wave clones that peaked on day 37. Prior to infection, memory already included some responding clones, suggesting cross-reactive memory joined.

TCRdb fed the 5' RACE reads into MiXCR, producing one record per CDR3 protein. Seen here are roughly 620,000 distinct CDR3 sequences, 15% to 20% observed once, and the top ten hold around 12%. As to this clonotype: Its specificity is unknown.

The sequence was collected from an adult woman who had mild COVID-19 (a few samples of this study predate the infection). Cell type and time point are not known. The sample was PBMCs or a T cell subset sorted from them (not recorded which).

Here the CDR3 reads CASSLTMGDTQYF. In DNA, the CDR3 is TGTGCCAGCAGCTTAACGATGGGGGATACGCAGTATTTT. The chain carries TRBV7-3 and TRBJ2-3, with D unresolved. The CDR3 totals 13 residues. The ends were cut back, 0 bases at V and 6 bases at J, with 7 bases in the middle. Per germline, CDR1 SGHTA and CDR2 FQGTGA.